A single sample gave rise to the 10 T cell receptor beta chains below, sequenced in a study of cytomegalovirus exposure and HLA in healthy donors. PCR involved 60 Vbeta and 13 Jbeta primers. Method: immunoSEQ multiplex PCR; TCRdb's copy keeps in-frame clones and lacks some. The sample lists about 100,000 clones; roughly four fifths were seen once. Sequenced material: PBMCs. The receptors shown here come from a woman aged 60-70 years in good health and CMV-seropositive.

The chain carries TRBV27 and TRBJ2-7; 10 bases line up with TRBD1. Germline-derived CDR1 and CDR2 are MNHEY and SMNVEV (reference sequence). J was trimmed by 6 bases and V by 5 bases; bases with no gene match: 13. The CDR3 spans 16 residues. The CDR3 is CASSPDRGDVGGEQYF. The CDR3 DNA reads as TGTGCCAGCAGTCCGGACAGGGGGGATGTGGGAGGCGAGCAGTACTTC.

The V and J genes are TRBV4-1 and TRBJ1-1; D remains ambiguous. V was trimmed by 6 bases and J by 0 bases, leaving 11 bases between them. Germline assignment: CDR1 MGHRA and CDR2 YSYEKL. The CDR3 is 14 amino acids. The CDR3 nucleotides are TGCGCCAGCAGGGGCGTTACGGTGAACACTGAAGCTTTCTTT. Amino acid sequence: CASRGVTVNTEAFF.

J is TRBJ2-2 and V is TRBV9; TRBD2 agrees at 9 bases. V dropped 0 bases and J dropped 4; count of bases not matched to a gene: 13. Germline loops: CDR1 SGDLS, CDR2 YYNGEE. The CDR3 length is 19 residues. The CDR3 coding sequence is TGTGCCAGCAGCGTAGAGGCGATAGCGGGAGCTTTGGGCACCGGGGAGCTGTTTTTT. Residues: CASSVEAIAGALGTGELFF.

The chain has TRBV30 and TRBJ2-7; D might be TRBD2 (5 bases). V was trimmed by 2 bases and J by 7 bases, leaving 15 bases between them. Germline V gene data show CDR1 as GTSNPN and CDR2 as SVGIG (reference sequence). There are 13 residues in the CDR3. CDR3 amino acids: CAWSRRGSGEQYF. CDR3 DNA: TGTGCCTGGAGTCGAAGAGGGTCTGGGGAGCAGTACTTC.

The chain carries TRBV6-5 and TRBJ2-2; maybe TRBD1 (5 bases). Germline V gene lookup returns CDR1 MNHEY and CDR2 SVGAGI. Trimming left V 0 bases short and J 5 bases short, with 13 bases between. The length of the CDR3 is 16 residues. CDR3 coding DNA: TGTGCCAGCAGTTACTCGATGACAGACCCAACCGGGGAGCTGTTTTTT. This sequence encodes CASSYSMTDPTGELFF.

CDR3 loop: CAITSRGQGYNTEAFF. CDR3 coding DNA: TGTGCCATCACTTCAAGAGGACAGGGTTACAACACTGAAGCTTTCTTT. This chain connects TRBV10-3 to TRBJ1-1; TRBD1 matches 8 bases. V trimming: 7 bases; J trimming: 2 bases; junction bases outside the gene matches: 12. The CDR3 loop spans 16 amino acids. From germline, CDR1 is ENHRY and CDR2 SYGVKD.

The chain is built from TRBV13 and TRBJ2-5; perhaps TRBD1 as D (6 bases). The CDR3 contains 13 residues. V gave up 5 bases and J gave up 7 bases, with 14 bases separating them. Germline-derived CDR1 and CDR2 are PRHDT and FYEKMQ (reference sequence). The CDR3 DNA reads TGTGCCAGCAGCCAGGACAGAAAGGTGACCCAGTACTTC. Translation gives CASSQDRKVTQYF.

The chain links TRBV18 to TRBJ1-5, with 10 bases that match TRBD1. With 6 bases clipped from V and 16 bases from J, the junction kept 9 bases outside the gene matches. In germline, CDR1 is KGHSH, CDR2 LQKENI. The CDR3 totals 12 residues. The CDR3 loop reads CASSPDRGAPHF. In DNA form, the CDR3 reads TGTGCCAGCTCCCCGGACAGGGGGGCCCCTCATTTT.

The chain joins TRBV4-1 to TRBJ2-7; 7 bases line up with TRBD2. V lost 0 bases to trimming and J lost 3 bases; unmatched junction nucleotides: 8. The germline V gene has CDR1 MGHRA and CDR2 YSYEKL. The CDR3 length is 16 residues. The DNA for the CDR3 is TGCGCCAGCAGCCAAGAGGCTCCGGGAGGTTACTACGAGCAGTACTTC. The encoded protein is CASSQEAPGGYYEQYF.

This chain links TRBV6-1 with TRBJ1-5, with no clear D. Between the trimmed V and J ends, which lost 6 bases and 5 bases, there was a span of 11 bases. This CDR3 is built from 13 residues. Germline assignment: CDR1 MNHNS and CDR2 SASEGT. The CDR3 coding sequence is TGTGCCAGCAGATCCGGGAGCCATCAGCCCCAGCATTTT. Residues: CASRSGSHQPQHF.